This T cell receptor beta chain is from a study of shared clonotypes between healthy human individuals. Study results and caveats: Among donors, sharing of clonotypes was expected to be affected by sequencing depth.

The data were produced by immunoSEQ multiplex PCR, yet TCRdb's version contains in-frame clones alone and is incomplete. The sample records about 450,000 clones, more than 75% being singletons. Approximately 100 million PBMCs per unsorted sample were used for genomic DNA. This clone was seen only once. Its target is unknown. This receptor was identified in a woman between 40 and 55 years old in good health. Some clones in this sample may be carry-over from other donors' samples. The sequenced material came from PBMCs.

The CDR3 DNA is TGTGCCAGCAGCTTAGCCGGGGGGACTCAGTTGGATGGCTACACCTTC. This encodes CASSLAGGTQLDGYTF. V and J are TRBV7-9 and TRBJ1-2; TRBD1 is a possible D gene (5 bases). V gave up 0 bases and J gave up 6 bases, with 17 bases separating them. Germline CDR1 and CDR2: SEHNR and FQNEAQ (reference sequence). This CDR3 contains 16 residues.